This T cell receptor beta chain derives from a study of regulatory T cells in long-lasting Graves disease. Trimming pared 5 bases from V and 8 bases from J, leaving 12 bases between. In germline, CDR1 is KGHDR, CDR2 SFDVKD. This CDR3 spans 13 amino acids. CDR3-region Arm-PCR and iRepertoire HTBI primers produced the TCR beta libraries. Each CDR3 protein is one row after TCRdb ran MiXCR on the multiplex PCR reads. The profile covers roughly 450,000 distinct CDR3 sequences, with about a quarter appearing a single time and 26% taken by the ten largest. Time point noted: persistent/refractory GD, antithyroid drugs over 5 years with positive TRAb. RNA extracted from PBMCs served as the sequencing template.

The sequence came from a female donor with Graves disease. The specimen comprised peripheral blood mononuclear cells (PBMCs), sampled when the disease was refractory, from a patient treated with antithyroid drugs. The rearrangement joins TRBV24-1 to TRBJ1-5; a weak D match, TRBD1 (5 bases). The CDR3, as DNA: TGTGCCACCAGTGTGTCGGGGGAGAAGCCCCAGCATTTT. This gives the protein CATSVSGEKPQHF.